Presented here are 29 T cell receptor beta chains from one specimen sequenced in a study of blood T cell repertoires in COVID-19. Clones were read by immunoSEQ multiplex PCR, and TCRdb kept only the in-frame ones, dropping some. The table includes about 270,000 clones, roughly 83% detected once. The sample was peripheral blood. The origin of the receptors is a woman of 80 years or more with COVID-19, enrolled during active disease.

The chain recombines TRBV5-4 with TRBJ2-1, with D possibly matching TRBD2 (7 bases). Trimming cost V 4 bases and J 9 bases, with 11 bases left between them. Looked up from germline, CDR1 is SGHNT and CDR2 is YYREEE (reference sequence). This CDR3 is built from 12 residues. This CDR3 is CASSRGALEQFF. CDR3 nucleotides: TGTGCCAGCAGCCGGGGGGCTCTTGAGCAGTTCTTC.

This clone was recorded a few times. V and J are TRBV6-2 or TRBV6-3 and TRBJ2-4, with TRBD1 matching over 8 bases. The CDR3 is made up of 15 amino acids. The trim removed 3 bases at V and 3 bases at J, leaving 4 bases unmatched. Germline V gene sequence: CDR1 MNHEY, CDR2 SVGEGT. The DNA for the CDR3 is TGTGCCAGCAGTTATGCGACAGGGGACAAAAACATTCAGTACTTC. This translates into CASSYATGDKNIQYF.

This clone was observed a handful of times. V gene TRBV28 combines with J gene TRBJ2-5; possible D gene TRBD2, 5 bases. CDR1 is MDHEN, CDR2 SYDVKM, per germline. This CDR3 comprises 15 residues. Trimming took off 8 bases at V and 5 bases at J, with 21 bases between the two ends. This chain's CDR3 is CASFGSRGREETQYF. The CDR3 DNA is TGTGCCAGCTTTGGTAGTCGAGGAAGGGAGGAGACCCAGTACTTC.

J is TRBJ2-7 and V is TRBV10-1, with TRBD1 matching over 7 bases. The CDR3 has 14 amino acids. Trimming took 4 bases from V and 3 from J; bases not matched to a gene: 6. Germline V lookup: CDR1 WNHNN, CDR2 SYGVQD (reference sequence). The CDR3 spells CASSAQGDHYEQYF. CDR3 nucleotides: TGCGCCAGCAGTGCCCAGGGGGACCACTACGAGCAGTACTTC.

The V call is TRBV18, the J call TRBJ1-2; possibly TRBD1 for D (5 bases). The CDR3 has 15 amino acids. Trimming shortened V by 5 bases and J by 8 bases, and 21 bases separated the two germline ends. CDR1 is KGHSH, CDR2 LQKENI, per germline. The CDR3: CASSAGGAMAGGYTF. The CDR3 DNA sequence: TGTGCCAGCTCAGCGGGCGGGGCAATGGCTGGAGGCTACACCTTC. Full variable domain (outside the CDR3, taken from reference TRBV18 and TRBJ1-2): NAGVMQNPRHLVRRRGQEARLRCSPMKGHSHVYWYRQLPEEGLKFMVYLQKENIIDESGMPKERFSAEFPKEGPSILRIQQVVRGDSAAYFCASSAGGAMAGGYTFGSGTRLTVV.

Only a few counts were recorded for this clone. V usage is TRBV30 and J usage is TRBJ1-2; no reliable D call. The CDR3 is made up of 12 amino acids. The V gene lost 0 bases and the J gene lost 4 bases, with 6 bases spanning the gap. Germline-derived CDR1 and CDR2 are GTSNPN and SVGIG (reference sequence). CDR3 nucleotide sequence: TGTGCCTGGAGTGTCACCGGCTATGGCTACACCTTC. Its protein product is CAWSVTGYGYTF.

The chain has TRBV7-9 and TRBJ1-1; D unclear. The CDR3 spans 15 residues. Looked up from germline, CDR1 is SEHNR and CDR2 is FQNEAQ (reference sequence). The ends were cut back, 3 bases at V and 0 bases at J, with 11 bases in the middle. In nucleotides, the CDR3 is TGTGCCAGCAGCTTGGAGAGACTCCTGAACACTGAAGCTTTCTTT. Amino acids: CASSLERLLNTEAFF.

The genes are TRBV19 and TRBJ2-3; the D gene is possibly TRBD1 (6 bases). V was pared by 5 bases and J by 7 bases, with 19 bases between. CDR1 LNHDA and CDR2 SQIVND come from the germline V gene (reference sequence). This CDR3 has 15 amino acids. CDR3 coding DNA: TGTGCCAGTAGTCCTGGACAGTTGCAAAAATATACGCAGTATTTT. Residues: CASSPGQLQKYTQYF.

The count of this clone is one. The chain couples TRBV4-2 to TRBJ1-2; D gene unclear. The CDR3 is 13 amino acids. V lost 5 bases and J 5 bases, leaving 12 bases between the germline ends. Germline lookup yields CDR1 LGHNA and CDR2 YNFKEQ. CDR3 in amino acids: CASSSAERYGYTF. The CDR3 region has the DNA TGTGCCAGCAGCAGCGCCGAACGTTATGGCTACACCTTC.

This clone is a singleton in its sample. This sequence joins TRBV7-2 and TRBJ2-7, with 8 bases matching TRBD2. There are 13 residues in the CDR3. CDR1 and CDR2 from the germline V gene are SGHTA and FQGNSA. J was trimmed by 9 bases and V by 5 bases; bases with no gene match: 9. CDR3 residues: CASSAQAGDGQYF. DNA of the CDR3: TGTGCCAGCAGCGCCCAAGCGGGGGACGGGCAGTACTTC.

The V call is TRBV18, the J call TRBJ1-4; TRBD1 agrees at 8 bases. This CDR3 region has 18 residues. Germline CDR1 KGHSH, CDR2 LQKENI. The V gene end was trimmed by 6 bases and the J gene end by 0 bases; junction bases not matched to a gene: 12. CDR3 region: CASSRGQATGATNEKLFF. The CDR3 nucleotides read TGTGCCAGCTCGCGGGGACAGGCGACCGGAGCAACTAATGAAAAACTGTTTTTT.

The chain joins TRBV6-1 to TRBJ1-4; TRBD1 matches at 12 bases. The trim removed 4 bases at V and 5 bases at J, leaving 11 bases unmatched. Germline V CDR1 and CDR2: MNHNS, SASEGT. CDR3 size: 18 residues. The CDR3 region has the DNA TGTGCCAGCAGTGTCCAGAATTGGGACAGGGGGCGGAATGAAAAACTGTTTTTT. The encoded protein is CASSVQNWDRGRNEKLFF.

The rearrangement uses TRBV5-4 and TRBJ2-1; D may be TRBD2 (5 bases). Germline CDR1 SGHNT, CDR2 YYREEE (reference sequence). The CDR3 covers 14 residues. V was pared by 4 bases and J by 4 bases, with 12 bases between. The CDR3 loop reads CASSPQRTYNEQFF. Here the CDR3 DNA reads TGTGCCAGCAGCCCCCAGCGGACTTACAATGAGCAGTTCTTC.

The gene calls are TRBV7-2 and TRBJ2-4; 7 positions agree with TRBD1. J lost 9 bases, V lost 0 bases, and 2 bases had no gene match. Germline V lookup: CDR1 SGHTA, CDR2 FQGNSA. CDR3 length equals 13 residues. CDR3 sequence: CASSLAGGVIQYF. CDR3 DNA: TGTGCCAGCAGCTTAGCAGGGGGCGTCATTCAGTACTTC.

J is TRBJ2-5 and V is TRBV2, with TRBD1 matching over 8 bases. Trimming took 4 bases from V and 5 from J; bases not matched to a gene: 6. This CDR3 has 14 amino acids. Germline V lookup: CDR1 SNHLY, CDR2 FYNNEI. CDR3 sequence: CASSGDRGRETQYF. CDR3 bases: TGTGCCAGCAGTGGAGACAGGGGACGGGAGACCCAGTACTTC.

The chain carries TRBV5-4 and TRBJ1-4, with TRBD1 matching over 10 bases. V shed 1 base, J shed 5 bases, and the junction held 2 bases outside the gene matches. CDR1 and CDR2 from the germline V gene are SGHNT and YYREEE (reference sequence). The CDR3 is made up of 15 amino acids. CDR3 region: CASSLQGQGNEKLFF. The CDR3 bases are TGTGCCAGCAGCTTGCAGGGACAGGGGAATGAAAAACTGTTTTTT.

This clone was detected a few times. The CDR3 coding sequence is TGTGCCAGCTCCCAGGGGGCGAGCAATCAGCCCCAGCATTTT. It is translated as CASSQGASNQPQHF. The V and J genes are TRBV7-9 and TRBJ1-5; 8 bases match TRBD1. The CDR3 contains 14 residues. V shed 8 bases and J 1 base; nucleotides not matched to a gene: 4. The V gene's germline CDR1 is SEHNR and CDR2 FQNEAQ (reference sequence).

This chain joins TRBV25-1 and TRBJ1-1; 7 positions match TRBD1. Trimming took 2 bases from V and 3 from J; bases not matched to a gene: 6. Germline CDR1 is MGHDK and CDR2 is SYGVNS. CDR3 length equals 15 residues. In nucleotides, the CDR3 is TGTGCCAGCAGTGAAGGAGACAGGGCACACACTGAAGCTTTCTTT. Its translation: CASSEGDRAHTEAFF. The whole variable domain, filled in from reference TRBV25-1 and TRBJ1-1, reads EADIYQTPRYLVIGTGKKITLECSQTMGHDKMYWYQQDPGMELHLIHYSYGVNSTEKGDLSSESTVSRIRTEHFPLTLESARPSHTSQYLCASSEGDRAHTEAFFGQGTRLTVV.

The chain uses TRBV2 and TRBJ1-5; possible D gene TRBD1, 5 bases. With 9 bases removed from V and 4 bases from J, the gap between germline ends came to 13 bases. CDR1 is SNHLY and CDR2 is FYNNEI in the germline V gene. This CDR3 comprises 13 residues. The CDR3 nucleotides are TGTGCCAGTCAGTCTCGGGGGAATCAGCCCCAGCATTTT. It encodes CASQSRGNQPQHF. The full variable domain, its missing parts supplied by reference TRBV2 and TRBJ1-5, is EPEVTQTPSHQVTQMGQEVILRCVPISNHLYFYWYRQILGQKVEFLVSFYNNEISEKSEIFDDQFSVERPDGSNFTLKIRSTKLEDSAMYFCASQSRGNQPQHFGDGTRLSIL.

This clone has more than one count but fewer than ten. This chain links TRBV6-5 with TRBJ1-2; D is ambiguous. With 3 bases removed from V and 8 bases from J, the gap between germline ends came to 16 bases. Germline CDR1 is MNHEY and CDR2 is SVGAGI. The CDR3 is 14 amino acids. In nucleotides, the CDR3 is TGTGCCAGCAGTTATTCTGAGTGGCGCGGAGGCTACACCTTC. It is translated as CASSYSEWRGGYTF.

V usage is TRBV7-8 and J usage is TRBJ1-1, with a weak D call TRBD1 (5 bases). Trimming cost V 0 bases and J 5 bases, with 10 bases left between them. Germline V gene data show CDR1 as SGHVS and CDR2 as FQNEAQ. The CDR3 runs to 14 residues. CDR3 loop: CASSLASGRTEAFF. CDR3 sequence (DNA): TGTGCCAGCAGCTTAGCGTCAGGGAGGACTGAAGCTTTCTTT.

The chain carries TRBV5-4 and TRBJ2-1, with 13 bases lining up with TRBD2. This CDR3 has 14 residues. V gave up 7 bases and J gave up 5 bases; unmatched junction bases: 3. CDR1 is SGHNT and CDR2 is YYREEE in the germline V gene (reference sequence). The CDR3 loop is CASRTSGGHNEQFF. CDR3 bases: TGTGCCAGCCGGACTAGCGGGGGCCACAATGAGCAGTTCTTC.

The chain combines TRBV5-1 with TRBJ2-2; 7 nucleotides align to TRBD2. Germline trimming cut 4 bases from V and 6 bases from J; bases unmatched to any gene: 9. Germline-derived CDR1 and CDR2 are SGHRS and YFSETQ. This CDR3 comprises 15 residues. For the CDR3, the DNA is TGCGCCAGCAGCCAAGGGAGGGGTCGAGCCGGGGAGCTGTTTTTT. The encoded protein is CASSQGRGRAGELFF.

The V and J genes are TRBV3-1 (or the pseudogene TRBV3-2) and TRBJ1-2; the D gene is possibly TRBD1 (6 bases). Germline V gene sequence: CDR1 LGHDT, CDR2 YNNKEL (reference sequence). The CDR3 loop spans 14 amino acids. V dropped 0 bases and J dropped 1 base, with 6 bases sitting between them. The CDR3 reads CASSQEQGNYGYTF. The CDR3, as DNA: TGTGCCAGCAGCCAAGAACAGGGTAACTATGGCTACACCTTC.

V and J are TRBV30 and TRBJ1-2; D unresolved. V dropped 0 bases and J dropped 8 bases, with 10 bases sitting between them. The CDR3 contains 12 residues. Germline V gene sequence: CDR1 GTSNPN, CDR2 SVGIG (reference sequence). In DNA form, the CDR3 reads TGTGCCTGGAGTGTAAATCTCCTCGGCTACACCTTC. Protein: CAWSVNLLGYTF. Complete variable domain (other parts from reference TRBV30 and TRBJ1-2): SQTIHQWPATLVQPVGSPLSLECTVEGTSNPNLYWYRQAAGRGLQLLFYSVGIGQISSEVPQNLSASRPQDRQFILSSKKLLLSDSGFYLCAWSVNLLGYTFGSGTRLTVV.

CDR3 coding DNA: TGCGCCAGCAGCATTCAGGTGGAGCAGTTCTTC. This gives the protein CASSIQVEQFF. The chain carries TRBV5-1 and TRBJ2-1; D is unclear. The germline V gene encodes CDR1 SGHRS and CDR2 YFSETQ. The CDR3 runs 11 residues. With 4 bases removed from V and 10 bases from J, the gap between germline ends came to 9 bases.

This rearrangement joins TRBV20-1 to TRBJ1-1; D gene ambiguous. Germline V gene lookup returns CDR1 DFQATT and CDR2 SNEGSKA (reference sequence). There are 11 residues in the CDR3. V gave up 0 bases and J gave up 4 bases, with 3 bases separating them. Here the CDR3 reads CSARDVTEAFF. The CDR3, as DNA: TGCAGTGCTAGAGACGTCACTGAAGCTTTCTTT.

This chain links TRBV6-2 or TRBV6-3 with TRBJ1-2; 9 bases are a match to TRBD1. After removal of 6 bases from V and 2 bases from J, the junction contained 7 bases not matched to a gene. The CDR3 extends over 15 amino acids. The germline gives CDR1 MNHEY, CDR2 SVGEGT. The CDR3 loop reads CASSTPDRGNYGYTF. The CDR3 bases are TGTGCCAGCAGCACACCCGACAGGGGGAACTATGGCTACACCTTC.

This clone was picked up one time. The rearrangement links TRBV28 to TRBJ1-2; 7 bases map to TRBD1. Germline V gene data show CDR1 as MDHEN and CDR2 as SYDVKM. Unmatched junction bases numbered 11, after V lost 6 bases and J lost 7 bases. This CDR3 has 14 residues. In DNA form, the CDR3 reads TGTGCCAGCAGCCGGGACAGCATACCCTCTGGCTACACCTTC. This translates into CASSRDSIPSGYTF.